The present TCR beta chain was sequenced within a study of T cells in Graves' hyperthyroidism and ophthalmopathy. Study in general: Peripheral blood was acquired at first diagnosis, ahead of any therapy whatsoever. Study results and caveats: Among thyroid clonotypes expanded above 0.001, most also appeared in blood. Ophthalmopathy was model-predicted a median around seven months pre-onset.

The diagnoses drew upon clinical symptoms, serum thyroxine and TRAb, thyroid ultrasound and orbital computed tomography. CDR1 and CDR2 (germline): LGHDT, YNNKEL (reference sequence). CDR3 size: 14 residues. V trimming: 3 bases; J trimming: 4 bases; junction bases outside the gene matches: 2. RNA transcripts gave rise to amplified TCR beta CDR3 regions. Carried out on the TCR CDR3, a first-round RT-PCR used the HTBI primer set. TCRdb re-analysed the multiplex PCR reads in MiXCR, keeping a single row per CDR3 protein. This sample has 250,000 to 300,000 distinct CDR3 sequences; roughly 15% occur once, and the top ten carry 13%. This clonotype was recorded at least ten times. Its antigen remains unidentified.

Sequencing used blood. The receptor comes from a woman aged 40 to 55 with Graves' hyperthyroidism that later progressed to Graves' ophthalmopathy. The gene calls are TRBV3-1 and TRBJ2-7; TRBD2 aligns across 11 bases. CDR3 nucleotide sequence: TGTGCCAGCAGCCACGGACTAGCGGGTTACGAGCAGTACTTC. Amino acid sequence: CASSHGLAGYEQYF.